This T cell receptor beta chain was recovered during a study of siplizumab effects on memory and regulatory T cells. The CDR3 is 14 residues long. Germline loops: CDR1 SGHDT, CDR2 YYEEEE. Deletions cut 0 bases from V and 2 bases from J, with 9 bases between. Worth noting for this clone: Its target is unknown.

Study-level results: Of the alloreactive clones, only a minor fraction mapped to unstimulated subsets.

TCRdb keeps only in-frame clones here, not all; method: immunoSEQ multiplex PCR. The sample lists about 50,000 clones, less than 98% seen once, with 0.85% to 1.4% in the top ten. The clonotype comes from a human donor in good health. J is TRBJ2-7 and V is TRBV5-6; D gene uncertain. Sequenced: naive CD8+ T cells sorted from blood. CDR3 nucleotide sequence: TGTGCCAGCAGCTTGGTTCGAAAAACCTACGAGCAGTACTTC. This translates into CASSLVRKTYEQYF.